One sample yielded the 8 T cell receptor beta chains listed below, sequenced in a study of T cells in tumors and immune-related adverse events (dated by TCRdb to the early 2020s). In the paper's terms, the treatment or condition label means: nivolumab (PD-1 blockade) given before sampling. Library creation used the immunoSEQ multiplex PCR assay. Drawn from immuneACCESS, this table holds only the in-frame rearrangements with V and J called that TCRdb kept. Clones are partly lost; checked studies trace under half to an unresolved V gene and leave the rest unexplained. In all, the sample holds 6,500 to 10,000 clones, and around 95% of those were seen once. The top ten constitute about 2.4% of the sample. Specimen: lymph node tissue, collected from a patient treated with anti-PD-1 therapy. Every receptor here comes from a female donor with metastatic renal cell carcinoma.

The sample holds a few counts of this clone. The rearrangement joins TRBV5-6 to TRBJ2-3, with 8 bases lining up with TRBD2. J was trimmed by 1 base and V by 1 base; bases with no gene match: 5. Germline loops: CDR1 SGHDT, CDR2 YYEEEE. The CDR3 contains 16 residues. The CDR3 bases are TGTGCCAGCAGCTTGCTTAGCGGGACCCGCACAGATACGCAGTATTTT. This translates into CASSLLSGTRTDTQYF.

This chain joins TRBV6-5 and TRBJ2-5; no clear D gene. V shed 4 bases and J shed 5 bases, with 11 bases lying between them. Germline CDR1 MNHEY, CDR2 SVGAGI. The CDR3 is 13 residues long. CDR3 amino acids: CASSFALGETQYF. Here the CDR3 DNA reads TGTGCCAGCAGTTTCGCGCTAGGGGAGACCCAGTACTTC.

The chain employs TRBV7-8 and TRBJ1-2; TRBD1 matches at 9 bases. CDR3 length: 21 residues. Germline V gene data show CDR1 as SGHVS and CDR2 as FQNEAQ. The V gene end was trimmed by 5 bases and the J gene end by 2 bases; junction bases not matched to a gene: 24. CDR3 protein: CASSAGGGIWTGAIKNYGYTF. The CDR3, as DNA: TGTGCCAGCAGCGCCGGAGGGGGTATCTGGACAGGGGCCATAAAGAACTATGGCTACACCTTC. The variable domain in full, completed from reference TRBV7-8 and TRBJ1-2, reads GAGVSQSPRYKVAKRGQDVALRCDPISGHVSLFWYQQALGQGPEFLTYFQNEAQLDKSGLPSDRFFAERPEGSVSTLKIQRTQQEDSAVYLCASSAGGGIWTGAIKNYGYTFGSGTRLTVV.

A single count supports this clone. V usage is TRBV7-8 and J usage is TRBJ2-7, with 11 bases lining up with TRBD2. This CDR3 spans 16 amino acids. Trimming removed 1 base from V and 4 bases from J; junction bases left unmatched: 6. Germline values: CDR1 SGHVS, CDR2 FQNEAQ. The CDR3 loop is CASSLGNSGGGYEQYF. The DNA of the CDR3 is TGTGCCAGCAGCTTAGGAAATAGCGGGGGGGGATACGAGCAGTACTTC.

The chain combines TRBV4-3 with TRBJ2-7; D unclear. Germline loops: CDR1 LGHNA, CDR2 YSLEER. V lost 1 base and J lost 0, with 13 bases in between. The CDR3 loop spans 16 amino acids. As DNA, the CDR3 is TGCGCCAGCAGCCAAGCGGGTGGGTCGAGCTCCTACGAGCAGTACTTC. Its translation: CASSQAGGSSSYEQYF.

This rearrangement joins TRBV4-2 to TRBJ1-6; the D gene is possibly TRBD1 (5 bases). The V gene's germline CDR1 is LGHNA and CDR2 YNFKEQ. CDR3 length: 14 residues. V gave up 2 bases and J gave up 10 bases, with 12 bases separating them. Written as DNA, the CDR3 is TGTGCCAGCAGCCAACCGCAGGGCCTGTCACCCCTCCACTTT. Translated: CASSQPQGLSPLHF.

This clone appeared once. The rearrangement links TRBV19 to TRBJ1-2, with D possibly being TRBD1 (5 bases). Germline V gene sequence: CDR1 LNHDA, CDR2 SQIVND (reference sequence). V gave up 6 bases and J gave up 4 bases, with 12 bases separating them. The CDR3 has 13 amino acids. For the CDR3, the DNA is TGTGCCAGTAGCCGGGACTTCCTCTATGGCTACACCTTC. Residues: CASSRDFLYGYTF.

V is TRBV12-5 and J is TRBJ2-1, with D possibly TRBD2 on 5 matching bases. The germline V gene encodes CDR1 LGHNT and CDR2 FRNRAP. There are 17 residues in the CDR3. V dropped 5 bases and J dropped 0 bases, with 17 bases sitting between them. CDR3 bases: TGTGCTAGTGGTACACTTACCGGGGATAGCTCCTACAATGAGCAGTTCTTC. It encodes CASGTLTGDSSYNEQFF.